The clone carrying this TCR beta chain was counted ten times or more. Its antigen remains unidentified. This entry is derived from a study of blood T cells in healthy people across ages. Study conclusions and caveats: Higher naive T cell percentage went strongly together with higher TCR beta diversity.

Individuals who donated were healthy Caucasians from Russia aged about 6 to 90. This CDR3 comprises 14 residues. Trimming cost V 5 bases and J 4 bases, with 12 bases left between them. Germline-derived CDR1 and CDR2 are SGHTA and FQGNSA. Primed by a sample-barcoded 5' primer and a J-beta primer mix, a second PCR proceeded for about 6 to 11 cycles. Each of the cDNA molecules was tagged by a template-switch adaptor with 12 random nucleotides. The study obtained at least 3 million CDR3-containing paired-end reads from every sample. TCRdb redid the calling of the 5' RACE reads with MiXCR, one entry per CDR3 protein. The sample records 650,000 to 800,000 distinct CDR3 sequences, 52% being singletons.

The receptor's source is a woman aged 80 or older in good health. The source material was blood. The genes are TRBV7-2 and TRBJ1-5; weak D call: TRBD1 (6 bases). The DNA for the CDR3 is TGTGCCAGCAGCCGACAGGACACAAATCAGCCCCAGCATTTT. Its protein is CASSRQDTNQPQHF.